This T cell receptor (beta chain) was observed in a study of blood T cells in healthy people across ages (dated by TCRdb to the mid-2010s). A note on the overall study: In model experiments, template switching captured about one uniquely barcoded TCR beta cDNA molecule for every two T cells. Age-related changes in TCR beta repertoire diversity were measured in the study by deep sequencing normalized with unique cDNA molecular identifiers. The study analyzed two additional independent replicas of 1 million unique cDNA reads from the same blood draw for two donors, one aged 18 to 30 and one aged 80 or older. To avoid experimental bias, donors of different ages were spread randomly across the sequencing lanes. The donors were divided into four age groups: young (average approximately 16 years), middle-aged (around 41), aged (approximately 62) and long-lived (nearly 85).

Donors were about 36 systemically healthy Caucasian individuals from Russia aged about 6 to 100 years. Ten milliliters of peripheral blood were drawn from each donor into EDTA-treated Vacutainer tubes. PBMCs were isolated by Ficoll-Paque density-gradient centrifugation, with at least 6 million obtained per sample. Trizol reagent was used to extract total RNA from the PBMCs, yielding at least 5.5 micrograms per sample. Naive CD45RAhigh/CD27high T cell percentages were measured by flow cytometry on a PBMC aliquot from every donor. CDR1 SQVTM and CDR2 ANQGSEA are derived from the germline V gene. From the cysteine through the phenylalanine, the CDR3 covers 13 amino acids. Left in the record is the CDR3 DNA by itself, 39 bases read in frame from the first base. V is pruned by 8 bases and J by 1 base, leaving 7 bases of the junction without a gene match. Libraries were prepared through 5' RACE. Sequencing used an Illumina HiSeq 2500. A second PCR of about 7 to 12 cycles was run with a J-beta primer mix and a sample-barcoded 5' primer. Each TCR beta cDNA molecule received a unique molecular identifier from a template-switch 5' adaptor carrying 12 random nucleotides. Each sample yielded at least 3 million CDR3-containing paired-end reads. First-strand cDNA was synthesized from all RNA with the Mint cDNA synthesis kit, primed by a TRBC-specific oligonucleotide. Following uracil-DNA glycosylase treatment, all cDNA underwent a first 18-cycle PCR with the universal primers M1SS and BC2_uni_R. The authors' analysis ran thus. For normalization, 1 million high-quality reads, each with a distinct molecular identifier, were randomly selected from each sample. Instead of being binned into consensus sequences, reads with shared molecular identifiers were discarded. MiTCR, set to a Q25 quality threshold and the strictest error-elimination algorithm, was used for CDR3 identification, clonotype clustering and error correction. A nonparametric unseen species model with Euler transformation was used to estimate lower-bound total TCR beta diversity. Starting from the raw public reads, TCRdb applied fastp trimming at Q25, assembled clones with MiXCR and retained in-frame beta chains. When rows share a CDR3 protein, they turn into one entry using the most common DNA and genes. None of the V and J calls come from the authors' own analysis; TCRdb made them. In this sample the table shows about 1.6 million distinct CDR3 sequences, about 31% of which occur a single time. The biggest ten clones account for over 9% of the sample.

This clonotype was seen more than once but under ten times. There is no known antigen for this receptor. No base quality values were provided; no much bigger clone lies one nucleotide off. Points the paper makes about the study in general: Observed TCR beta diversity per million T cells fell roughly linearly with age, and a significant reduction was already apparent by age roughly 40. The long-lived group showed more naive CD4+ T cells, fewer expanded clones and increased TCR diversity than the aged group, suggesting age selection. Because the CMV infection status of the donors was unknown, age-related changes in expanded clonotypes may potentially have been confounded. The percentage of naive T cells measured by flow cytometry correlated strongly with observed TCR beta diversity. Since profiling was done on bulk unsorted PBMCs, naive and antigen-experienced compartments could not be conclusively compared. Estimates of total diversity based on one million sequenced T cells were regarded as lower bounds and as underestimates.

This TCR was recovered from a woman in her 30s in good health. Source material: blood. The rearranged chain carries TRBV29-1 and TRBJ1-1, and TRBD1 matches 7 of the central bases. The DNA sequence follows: TGCAGCTTCTGCAGGGGGGCGAACACTGAAGCTTTCTTT. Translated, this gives CSFCRGANTEAFF.